Shown below are 20 T cell receptor beta chains from a single sample sequenced in a study of T cell responses to AZD1222 COVID-19 vaccine (dated by TCRdb to the early 2020s). Libraries came from the immunoSEQ multiplex PCR assay. Held by TCRdb, this immuneACCESS table contains in-frame sequences only and omits some clones. Under half of the omission traces to an unresolved V gene where checked; the cause of the rest is unknown. The sample table lists 55,000 to 75,000 clones, approximately 81% of them with a count of one. About a fifth of the sample is held by the ten biggest clonotypes. Per the publication, the time point label means: baseline before first vaccination. This material consisted of peripheral blood, taken on day 0 of AZD1222 vaccination. Source of these receptors: an adult in good health.

This clone was observed once. The chain links TRBV18 to TRBJ1-4; tentatively, D is TRBD1 (5 bases). Germline-derived CDR1 and CDR2 are KGHSH and LQKENI. The length of the CDR3 is 15 residues. The V end was cut by 1 base, the J end by 3 bases, with 9 bases between. The chain's CDR3 is CASSPRQGSNEKLFF. The CDR3, as DNA: TGTGCCAGCTCACCACGGCAGGGCTCTAATGAAAAACTGTTTTTT.

A single count supports this clone. V and J are TRBV29-1 and TRBJ1-1; no reliable D call. This CDR3 is built from 14 residues. V lost 5 bases and J lost 0, with 13 bases in between. Germline V gene lookup returns CDR1 SQVTM and CDR2 ANQGSEA. Here the CDR3 DNA reads TGCAGCGTTTCCGCAACCAGGTTGAACACTGAAGCTTTCTTT. Protein sequence: CSVSATRLNTEAFF.

The V gene is TRBV30, the J gene TRBJ1-2; D is uncertain. The CDR3 contains 11 residues. Germline loops: CDR1 GTSNPN, CDR2 SVGIG (reference sequence). V was clipped by 7 bases and J by 3 bases, with 9 bases between them. The DNA for the CDR3 is TGTGCCTTTCCCGGGGACTATGGCTACACCTTC. Translation gives CAFPGDYGYTF.

The chain links TRBV19 to TRBJ2-2; D is undetermined. This CDR3 comprises 16 residues. In germline, CDR1 is LNHDA, CDR2 SQIVND (reference sequence). V shed 2 bases and J shed 4 bases, with 14 bases lying between them. The CDR3 region is CASSISPPRPTGELFF. DNA of the CDR3: TGTGCCAGTAGTATATCCCCCCCCAGACCCACCGGGGAGCTGTTTTTT.

The rearrangement joins TRBV6-1 to TRBJ1-2, with TRBD1 matching 8 bases. After removal of 3 bases from V and 5 bases from J, the junction contained 5 bases not matched to a gene. The CDR3 covers 14 residues. CDR1 is MNHNS, CDR2 SASEGT, per germline. CDR3 sequence: CASSDPQGVYGYTF. CDR3 bases: TGTGCCAGCAGTGACCCACAGGGGGTGTATGGCTACACCTTC.

The chain is built from TRBV2 and TRBJ2-5, with D unresolved. Germline V gene sequence: CDR1 SNHLY, CDR2 FYNNEI. The CDR3 sequence is 15 residues long. The germline V and J ends were trimmed by 11 bases and 1 base, with 20 bases remaining between them. The CDR3 DNA reads TGTGCCTCACAGCTGGGATGGCTACGCCAAGAGACCCAGTACTTC. Amino acids: CASQLGWLRQETQYF.

The chain joins TRBV19 to TRBJ1-5; D uncertain. The CDR3 sequence is 16 residues long. The V and J ends lost 4 bases and 0 bases respectively, with 13 bases between them. Per the germline V gene, CDR1 is LNHDA and CDR2 is SQIVND (reference sequence). The CDR3 spells CASSKDAIYSNQPQHF. Here the CDR3 DNA reads TGTGCCAGTAGTAAGGACGCGATCTATAGCAATCAGCCCCAGCATTTT. The whole variable domain, remainder taken from reference TRBV19 and TRBJ1-5, is DGGITQSPKYLFRKEGQNVTLSCEQNLNHDAMYWYRQDPGQGLRLIYYSQIVNDFQKGDIAEGYSVSREKKESFPLTVTSAQKNPTAFYLCASSKDAIYSNQPQHFGDGTRLSIL.

This CDR3 reads CASSPGLASYNEQFF. CDR3 nucleotides: TGCGCCAGCAGCCCAGGACTAGCCTCCTACAATGAGCAGTTCTTC. The rearrangement links TRBV5-1 to TRBJ2-1; the match to TRBD2 covers 8 bases. Germline V lookup: CDR1 SGHRS, CDR2 YFSETQ. The CDR3 loop spans 15 amino acids. The trim removed 4 bases at V and 0 bases at J, leaving 3 bases unmatched.

V gene TRBV9 combines with J gene TRBJ2-1; D possibly uses TRBD1 or TRBD2 (5 bases each). CDR3 length: 14 residues. V lost 4 bases and J 10 bases, leaving 18 bases between the germline ends. The germline V gene has CDR1 SGDLS and CDR2 YYNGEE. Here the CDR3 DNA reads TGTGCCAGCAGCACCCACCCGTCGAGGGACGAGCAGTTCTTC. The encoded protein is CASSTHPSRDEQFF.

The chain combines TRBV5-5 with TRBJ1-5; the D is unclear. The CDR3 length is 15 residues. Germline values: CDR1 SGHKS, CDR2 YYEKEE (reference sequence). V was trimmed by 4 bases and J by 4 bases, leaving 15 bases between them. The CDR3 DNA sequence: TGTGCCAGCAGCGCCTCCCCCGGCAGGAATCAGCCCCAGCATTTT. Translated, it gives CASSASPGRNQPQHF.

This chain's CDR3 is CASSLGFQETQYF. The DNA for the CDR3 is TGTGCCAGCAGCTTAGGCTTCCAAGAGACCCAGTACTTC. J is TRBJ2-5 and V is TRBV7-9; D is uncertain. Trimming pared 1 base from V and 1 base from J, leaving 4 bases between. The CDR3 has 13 residues. Germline CDR1 is SEHNR and CDR2 is FQNEAQ (reference sequence).

J is TRBJ1-1 and V is TRBV5-4, with TRBD1 as a possible D gene (5 bases). This CDR3 has 16 residues. Germline V gives CDR1 SGHNT, CDR2 YYREEE (reference sequence). Trimming removed 0 bases from V and 2 bases from J, with 14 bases in between. CDR3 bases: TGTGCCAGCAGCTTGGGCGGGACGGGGGTTAACACTGAAGCTTTCTTT. Its protein is CASSLGGTGVNTEAFF.

This clone was detected once. The V and J genes are TRBV18 and TRBJ1-3; 8 nucleotides align to TRBD1. J lost 2 bases, V lost 6 bases, and 21 bases had no gene match. The CDR3 consists of 20 residues. Germline V lookup: CDR1 KGHSH, CDR2 LQKENI. CDR3 DNA sequence: TGTGCCAGCTCCGTTAAGGGGGTTGGAATCGGACAGGGAACTGGAAACACCATATATTTT. Amino acid sequence: CASSVKGVGIGQGTGNTIYF.

This clone was detected only a few times. The rearrangement joins TRBV10-3 to TRBJ2-2, with 9 bases that match TRBD2. V was clipped by 1 base and J by 6 bases; unmatched bases: 9. CDR1 ENHRY and CDR2 SYGVKD come from the germline V gene. The CDR3 is 17 residues long. CDR3 DNA sequence: TGTGCCATCAGTGAGTTTAGGATAGCGGGAGCTCCCGGGGAGCTGTTTTTT. It is translated as CAISEFRIAGAPGELFF.

This chain uses TRBV9 with TRBJ1-6; D remains unclear. The CDR3 totals 17 residues. CDR1 is SGDLS and CDR2 is YYNGEE in the germline V gene. The V and J ends lost 0 bases and 0 bases respectively, with 10 bases between them. The CDR3 sequence: CASSVAVASSYNSPLHF. CDR3 DNA: TGTGCCAGCAGCGTAGCCGTAGCAAGCTCCTATAATTCACCCCTCCACTTT.

The V gene is TRBV14, the J gene TRBJ2-1; no clear D gene. Germline lookup yields CDR1 SGHDN and CDR2 FVKESK. The CDR3 contains 11 residues. Deletions cut 4 bases from V and 8 bases from J, with 6 bases between. The CDR3 sequence is CASSLLYEQFF. The CDR3 coding sequence is TGTGCCAGCAGCCTTCTATATGAGCAGTTCTTC.

V gene TRBV6-5 combines with J gene TRBJ1-6; D uncertain. The CDR3 has 15 amino acids. With 8 bases removed from V and 7 bases from J, the gap between germline ends came to 18 bases. The germline gives CDR1 MNHEY, CDR2 SVGAGI. CDR3 in amino acids: CASHPVSPGNSPLHF. For the CDR3, the DNA is TGTGCCAGCCACCCGGTCTCCCCCGGGAATTCACCCCTCCACTTT.

The genes are TRBV9 and TRBJ1-1; perhaps TRBD1 as D (5 bases). CDR3 size: 14 residues. Trimming took 4 bases from V and 5 from J, leaving 15 bases between them. The germline V gene has CDR1 SGDLS and CDR2 YYNGEE. CDR3 DNA: TGTGCCAGCAGCCGTTTGGGGGAAGGAACTGAAGCTTTCTTT. Translating it yields CASSRLGEGTEAFF.

CDR3 DNA: TGCGCCAGCAGTGAGTCGAGAGGGTCTGGAAACACCATATATTTT. Translating gives CASSESRGSGNTIYF. The chain recombines TRBV10-1 with TRBJ1-3; D is undetermined. CDR1 and CDR2 (germline): WNHNN, SYGVQD (reference sequence). The CDR3 length is 15 residues. V gave up 0 bases and J gave up 1 base, with 7 bases separating them.

J is TRBJ1-2 and V is TRBV27, with a weak D call TRBD1 (5 bases). With 3 bases removed from V and 3 bases from J, the gap between germline ends came to 11 bases. Germline V gene data show CDR1 as MNHEY and CDR2 as SMNVEV (reference sequence). CDR3 length: 14 amino acids. CDR3 sequence: CASSFFGGDYGYTF. The DNA for the CDR3 is TGTGCCAGCAGTTTTTTTGGGGGAGACTATGGCTACACCTTC.